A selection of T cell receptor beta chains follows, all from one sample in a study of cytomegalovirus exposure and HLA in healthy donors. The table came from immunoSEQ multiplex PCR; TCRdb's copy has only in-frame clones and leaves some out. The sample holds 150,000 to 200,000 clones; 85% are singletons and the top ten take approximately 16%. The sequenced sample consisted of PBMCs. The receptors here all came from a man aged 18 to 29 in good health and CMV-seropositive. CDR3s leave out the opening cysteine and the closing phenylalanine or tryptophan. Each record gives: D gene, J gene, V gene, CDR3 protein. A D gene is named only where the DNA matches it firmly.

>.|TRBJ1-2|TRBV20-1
SAARGGYT
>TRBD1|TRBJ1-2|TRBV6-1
ASSEAHEGALYGYT
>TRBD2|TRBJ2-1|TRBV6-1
ASSEGAGGWDEQF
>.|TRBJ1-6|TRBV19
ASSRGTDYNSPLH
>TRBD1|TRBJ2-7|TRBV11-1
ASSSYRGPYEQY
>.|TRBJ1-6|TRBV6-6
ASSYREGGNNSPLH
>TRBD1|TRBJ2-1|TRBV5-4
ASSLGQGAYNEQF
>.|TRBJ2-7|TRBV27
ASSFSPRGSYEQY
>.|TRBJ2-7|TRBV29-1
SVEYGGSYEQY
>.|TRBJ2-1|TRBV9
ASSAGLSGQDEQF
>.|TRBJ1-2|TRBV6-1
ASSEGRGNYGYT
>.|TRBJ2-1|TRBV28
ASTIRGGEQF
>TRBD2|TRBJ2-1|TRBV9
ASSVASGYNEQF
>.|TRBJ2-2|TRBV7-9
ASSKGVDTGELF
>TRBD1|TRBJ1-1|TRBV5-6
ASGTTGGWGEAF
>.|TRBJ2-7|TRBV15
ATSRAVAAAAEQY
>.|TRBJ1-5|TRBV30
AWSGAWGGNQPQH
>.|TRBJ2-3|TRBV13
ASSLDGRNTDTQY
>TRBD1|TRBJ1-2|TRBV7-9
ASTYSGGAGYGYT
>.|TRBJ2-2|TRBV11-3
ASSEDFLNTGELF